This TCR beta chain was found in a study of CD8+ T cells in alopecia areata. Looking at the study overall: It was oral tofacitinib, at 5 to 10 mg twice daily, that treated patients received. After 6 to 18 months of tofacitinib, follow-up continued 6 months off drug.

Findings and limits, study-wide: In lesional scalp, particularly from alopecia totalis/universalis, clonality was higher than in normal scalp.

This clone has more than one count but fewer than ten. Its antigen is unknown. Per germline, CDR1 SQVTM and CDR2 ANQGSEA. V lost 6 bases to trimming and J lost 6 bases; unmatched junction nucleotides: 6. This CDR3 has 13 amino acids. Isolation of CD4+ and CD8+ T cells from PBMCs was achieved by sorting. cDNA serving as the sequencing template came from extracted, reverse transcribed RNA. Clones were read by immunoSEQ multiplex PCR, and TCRdb kept only the in-frame ones, dropping some. The repertoire holds 140,000 to 150,000 clones, with roughly half as singletons. The chain carries TRBV29-1 and TRBJ2-7, with 12 bases lining up with TRBD1. The input for sequencing was CD4+ T cells sorted from blood, taken at week 0. The origin of this receptor is a human donor with alopecia areata. The chain's CDR3 is CSVGRGQGAEQYF. The CDR3 region has the DNA TGCAGCGTAGGTCGGGGACAGGGGGCCGAGCAGTACTTC.